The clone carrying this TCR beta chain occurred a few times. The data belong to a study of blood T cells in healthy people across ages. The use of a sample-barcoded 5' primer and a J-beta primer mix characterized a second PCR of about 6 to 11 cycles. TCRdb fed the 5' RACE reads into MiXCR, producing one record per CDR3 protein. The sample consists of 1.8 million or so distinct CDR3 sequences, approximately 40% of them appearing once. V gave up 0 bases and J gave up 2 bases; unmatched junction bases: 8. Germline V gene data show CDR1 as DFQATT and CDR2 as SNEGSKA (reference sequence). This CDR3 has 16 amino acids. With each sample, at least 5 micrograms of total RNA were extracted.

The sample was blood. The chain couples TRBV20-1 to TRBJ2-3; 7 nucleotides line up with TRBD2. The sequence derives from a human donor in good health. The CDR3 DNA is TGCAGTGCTAGAGATCTGGGGGGGGTATACACAGATACGCAGTATTTT. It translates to CSARDLGGVYTDTQYF.